Sequencing of this T cell receptor beta chain was carried out in a study of cytomegalovirus exposure and HLA in healthy donors. Regarding the study as a whole: TCR beta sequences reportedly predicted most subjects' HLA-A and HLA-B alleles accurately.

This clone came up once. The antigen remains undetermined. PCR used 60 Vbeta primers and 13 Jbeta primers. Libraries were prepared by immunoSEQ multiplex PCR; TCRdb keeps only in-frame clonotypes and omits some of them. The table records about 270,000 clones, 80% to 90% of them present only once. This receptor was taken from a man between 40 and 49 years old in good health and CMV-seropositive. The sequencing sample was made of PBMCs.

For the CDR3, the DNA is TGTGCCAGCAGCCTCGCTAGGACAGGACCCAACTACGAGCAGTACTTC. It translates to CASSLARTGPNYEQYF. The V and J genes are TRBV12-1 and TRBJ2-7; no DNA check was done on the table's D call, TRBD1. TRBV12-1 is a pseudogene. This CDR3 has 16 residues.